The 32 T cell receptor beta chains given below trace back to one sample, sequenced in a study of molecular identifiers for immune sequencing clone quantification. TCRdb re-called the PCR reads through MiXCR, storing one row per CDR3 protein. The sample includes 85,000 to 120,000 distinct CDR3 sequences, 35% of them seen just once. The material sequenced was naive CD8+ T cells from blood, with Jurkat cell RNA spiked in. Documented subset: FACS-sorted CD8+CD4-CCR7+CD45RA+ naive T cells. The receptors originated from a human donor in good health. Some libraries in this study had Jurkat cell RNA spiked in.

This rearrangement joins TRBV20-1 to TRBJ2-3; D gene uncertain. Between the trimmed V and J ends, which lost 3 bases and 5 bases, there was a span of 12 bases. The germline V gene encodes CDR1 DFQATT and CDR2 SNEGSKA (reference sequence). The CDR3 totals 13 residues. The CDR3 DNA is TGCAGTGCTAGCGACACCTTAAGAGATACGCAGTATTTT. The encoded protein is CSASDTLRDTQYF.

A remark on this clonotype: This may come from a read error, since a much larger clone is one base off. The chain recombines TRBV5-1 with TRBJ2-3, with 11 positions matching TRBD2. V lost 3 bases, J lost 2 bases, and 5 bases stayed unmatched. The CDR3 is 16 residues long. Germline V lookup: CDR1 SGHRS, CDR2 YFSETQ. The CDR3 loop is CASSWPGLAATDTQYF. In DNA, the CDR3 is TGCGCCAGCAGCTGGCCGGGACTAGCGGCCACAGATACGCAGTATTTT.

The sample holds many counts of this clonotype. The chain employs TRBV7-6 and TRBJ2-3; D unresolved. Germline V gives CDR1 SGHVS, CDR2 FNYEAQ. Trimming took 5 bases from V and 14 from J, leaving 17 bases between them. This CDR3 spans 12 amino acids. The CDR3 here is CASSPLGQELYF. The CDR3 DNA follows: TGTGCCAGCAGCCCGCTAGGCCAGGAGCTGTATTTT.

This clonotype came up a few times. The V and J genes are TRBV12-3 or TRBV12-4 and TRBJ2-3, with D unclear. The CDR3 totals 14 residues. The germline V and J ends were trimmed by 3 bases and 2 bases, with 9 bases remaining between them. CDR3 sequence: CASSLGRHTDTQYF. CDR3 bases: TGTGCCAGCAGTTTGGGCAGGCACACAGATACGCAGTATTTT.

Worth noting for this clonotype: Since a much larger clone is just one base distant, this may be a read error. The chain carries TRBV24-1 and TRBJ2-2; D is perhaps TRBD2 (5 bases). Trimming removed 2 bases at V and 4 bases at J, with 7 bases between. This CDR3 contains 14 residues. The germline V gene encodes CDR1 KGHDR and CDR2 SFDVKD. DNA for the CDR3: TGTGCCACCAGTGATTCGAGGGTCACCGGGGAGCTGTTTTTT. This gives the protein CATSDSRVTGELFF.

Worth noting for this clonotype: A single base separates this from a much larger clone, so it may be a read error. The chain joins TRBV7-8 to TRBJ1-4; 10 bases agree with TRBD1. Germline V lookup: CDR1 SGHVS, CDR2 FQNEAQ. V was pared by 4 bases and J by 10 bases, with 21 bases of the junction left unmatched. The CDR3 has 19 residues. In DNA, the CDR3 is TGTGCCAGCAGCTCTCCGGGACAGGGGCCCGTGGGGACGATTGGAAAACTGTTTTTT. Amino acid sequence: CASSSPGQGPVGTIGKLFF.

This clonotype was counted only a few times. This chain joins TRBV28 and TRBJ2-3; D call uncertain. Looked up from germline, CDR1 is MDHEN and CDR2 is SYDVKM. The CDR3 is 15 residues long. V lost 6 bases and J 4 bases, leaving 17 bases between the germline ends. The CDR3 sequence: CASSPTPARADTQYF. The CDR3 region has the DNA TGTGCCAGCAGCCCTACACCGGCCCGGGCAGATACGCAGTATTTT.

This clonotype was detected many times. The chain carries TRBV12-3 or TRBV12-4 and TRBJ2-3, with a tentative D call TRBD2 (6 bases). There are 15 residues in the CDR3. V was shortened by 5 bases and J by 0 bases, with 12 bases between the two germline ends. The CDR3 reads CASSTPSESTDTQYF. CDR3 sequence (DNA): TGTGCCAGCAGTACTCCTAGCGAGAGCACAGATACGCAGTATTTT.

This clonotype came up a few times. The V gene is TRBV7-8, the J gene TRBJ2-2, with a tentative D call TRBD1 (5 bases). This CDR3 has 16 residues. The germline gives CDR1 SGHVS, CDR2 FQNEAQ. Trimming pared 5 bases from V and 5 bases from J, leaving 18 bases between. CDR3 DNA sequence: TGTGCCAGCAGCCTAGACAGAAATCAGAGGACCGGGGAGCTGTTTTTT. Translated: CASSLDRNQRTGELFF. The full variable domain, with the rest looked up from reference TRBV7-8 and TRBJ2-2, is GAGVSQSPRYKVAKRGQDVALRCDPISGHVSLFWYQQALGQGPEFLTYFQNEAQLDKSGLPSDRFFAERPEGSVSTLKIQRTQQEDSAVYLCASSLDRNQRTGELFFGEGSRLTVL.

V is TRBV29-1 and J is TRBJ2-1; TRBD2 matches at 8 bases. CDR3 size: 15 residues. The V gene end was trimmed by 3 bases and the J gene end by 5 bases; junction bases not matched to a gene: 9. CDR1 and CDR2 (germline): SQVTM, ANQGSEA. The CDR3 is CSVDGASGSDNEQFF. The CDR3 DNA reads TGCAGCGTTGATGGGGCTAGCGGGTCGGACAATGAGCAGTTCTTC.

Notes on this clonotype: A much larger clone lies one base from this, so it may be a read error. The chain carries TRBV9 and TRBJ1-1; D gene uncertain. The germline V and J ends were trimmed by 4 bases and 7 bases, with 8 bases remaining between them. Per germline, CDR1 SGDLS and CDR2 YYNGEE. The CDR3 is 11 residues long. For the CDR3, the DNA is TGTGCCAGCAGCCCCCCGCTTGAAGCTTTCTTT. It specifies CASSPPLEAFF.

This clonotype was observed a few times. The rearrangement uses TRBV28 and TRBJ2-7; perhaps TRBD1 as D (5 bases). There are 15 residues in the CDR3. Germline V lookup: CDR1 MDHEN, CDR2 SYDVKM. V gave up 2 bases and J gave up 2 bases, with 13 bases separating them. CDR3 amino acids: CASSLIGDRAYEQYF. The CDR3 coding sequence is TGTGCCAGCAGTTTAATAGGTGACAGAGCCTACGAGCAGTACTTC.

This clonotype was found a few times. The chain combines TRBV12-3 or TRBV12-4 with TRBJ1-5; TRBD1 matches 11 bases. The CDR3 totals 16 residues. Losses at the gene ends were 6 bases for V and 4 bases for J; bases not matched to a gene: 8. The CDR3 loop reads CASSRDRGGGNQPQHF. The CDR3 DNA is TGTGCCAGCAGCCGGGACAGGGGGGGGGGTAATCAGCCCCAGCATTTT.

The V gene is TRBV2, the J gene TRBJ1-2, with no clear D. The CDR3 loop spans 15 amino acids. Germline lookup yields CDR1 SNHLY and CDR2 FYNNEI. The ends were cut back, 3 bases at V and 2 bases at J, with 13 bases in the middle. The CDR3 bases are TGTGCCAGCAGTGACAGGCGGAGAAAAAACTATGGCTACACCTTC. This gives the protein CASSDRRRKNYGYTF.

The CDR3 protein is CASSSQYLLRTDTQYF. In nucleotides, the CDR3 is TGTGCCAGCAGTTCCCAGTACCTTCTACGCACAGATACGCAGTATTTT. The rearrangement joins TRBV28 to TRBJ2-3, with D uncertain. V was trimmed by 4 bases and J by 1 base, leaving 15 bases between them. The V gene's germline CDR1 is MDHEN and CDR2 SYDVKM. The CDR3 is made up of 16 amino acids.

This sequence joins TRBV6-5 and TRBJ2-1; tentative D call: TRBD2 (5 bases). The CDR3 covers 13 residues. Deletions cut 10 bases from V and 3 bases from J, with 13 bases between. CDR1 and CDR2 (germline): MNHEY, SVGAGI. The CDR3 region is CATGLYSYNEQFF. DNA for the CDR3: TGTGCCACGGGGTTATACAGCTACAATGAGCAGTTCTTC.

This clonotype showed up many times. V gene TRBV7-2 combines with J gene TRBJ2-3, with D unclear. Germline values: CDR1 SGHTA, CDR2 FQGNSA. CDR3 length: 16 residues. The V end lost 3 bases, the J end lost 0 bases, and 13 bases lay between the germline ends. The CDR3 region is CASSFGNKPSTDTQYF. CDR3 in DNA: TGTGCCAGCAGCTTTGGGAACAAACCAAGCACAGATACGCAGTATTTT.

As for this clonotype: This may come from a read error, since a much larger clone is one base off. The chain couples TRBV5-5 to TRBJ2-1; 13 bases fit TRBD2. The trim removed 7 bases at V and 7 bases at J, leaving 20 bases unmatched. This CDR3 region has 19 residues. Looked up from germline, CDR1 is SGHKS and CDR2 is YYEKEE (reference sequence). CDR3 loop: CASGSPLAGGPQSSNEQFF. As DNA, the CDR3 is TGTGCCAGCGGCTCGCCACTAGCGGGGGGGCCACAAAGTTCGAATGAGCAGTTCTTC.

The chain has TRBV20-1 and TRBJ2-7, with a tentative D call TRBD2 (5 bases). V lost 7 bases, J lost 0 bases, and 13 bases lay in between. Germline-derived CDR1 and CDR2 are DFQATT and SNEGSKA (reference sequence). The CDR3 has 13 amino acids. CDR3 nucleotide sequence: TGCAGTGTCCGGCTAGCAAGCTCCTACGAGCAGTACTTC. This sequence encodes CSVRLASSYEQYF.

The chain has TRBV4-3 and TRBJ2-5; the D gene could be TRBD1 or TRBD2 (6 bases each). Trimming removed 0 bases from V and 4 bases from J, with 12 bases in between. CDR1 is LGHNA and CDR2 is YSLEER in the germline V gene. The CDR3 consists of 15 residues. In DNA, the CDR3 is TGCGCCAGCAGCCAAGATCCGGGGGCTGGAGAGACCCAGTACTTC. It encodes CASSQDPGAGETQYF.

As for this clonotype: It may be a read error: a sequence one base away is much more abundant. V is TRBV7-6 and J is TRBJ1-4; a possible D gene is TRBD1 (5 bases). Germline lookup yields CDR1 SGHVS and CDR2 FNYEAQ. The CDR3 has 14 amino acids. The CDR3 bases are TGTGCCAGCAGATACCGGGACGGCAATGAAAAACTGATTTTT. Its protein is CASRYRDGNEKLIF.

A word on this clonotype: One base away lies a much larger clone, so this may be a sequencing read error. The chain's CDR3 is CASSQKVTQVLFQETQYF. The CDR3, as DNA: TGCGCCAGCAGCCAGAAAGTGACCCAAGTCCTATTCCAAGAGACCCAGTACTTC. The V and J genes are TRBV4-3 and TRBJ2-5; D is uncertain. CDR1 LGHNA and CDR2 YSLEER come from the germline V gene. Trimming cost V 3 bases and J 1 base, with 21 bases left between them. This CDR3 is 18 amino acids long.

This clonotype came up many times. The chain combines TRBV27 with TRBJ1-1; 8 nucleotides align to TRBD1. With V trimmed by 1 base and J by 3 bases, 10 bases remained unmatched. Germline values: CDR1 MNHEY, CDR2 SMNVEV (reference sequence). There are 17 residues in the CDR3. CDR3 DNA: TGTGCCAGCAGTTTATTTGGACAGGGCGCGAAAGACACTGAAGCTTTCTTT. Its protein product is CASSLFGQGAKDTEAFF.

This chain connects TRBV10-3 to TRBJ2-1; unclear D gene. Germline CDR1 reads ENHRY; CDR2 reads SYGVKD. The CDR3 spans 15 residues. V lost 2 bases and J lost 0, with 8 bases in between. CDR3 protein: CAISEDHSSYNEQFF. The CDR3 coding sequence is TGTGCCATCAGTGAGGACCATAGCTCCTACAATGAGCAGTTCTTC.

V is TRBV2 and J is TRBJ2-7; D unclear. Trimming took off 6 bases at V and 1 base at J, with 19 bases between the two ends. The CDR3 has 16 amino acids. Germline assignment: CDR1 SNHLY and CDR2 FYNNEI. In nucleotides, the CDR3 is TGTGCCAGCAGGGCACATAACATGGGGTTATCCTACGAGCAGTACTTC. Residues: CASRAHNMGLSYEQYF.

About this clonotype: The junction differs from germline at one of its ends, possibly a read error. The V gene is TRBV11-2, the J gene TRBJ1-1, with no clear D. CDR1 is SGHAT and CDR2 is FQNNGV in the germline V gene. The CDR3 sequence is 14 residues long. The chain's CDR3 is CASSTPGLNTEAYF. The CDR3 DNA reads as TGTGCCAGCAGCACGCCGGGATTAAACACTGAAGCTTACTTT.

On this clonotype itself: Germline is not matched at one junction end, which may reflect a read error. The chain is built from TRBV12-3 or TRBV12-4 and TRBJ2-3, with TRBD2 identical over 7 bases. CDR3 length equals 13 residues. The CDR3 region is CASSWAGENTLYF. The DNA of the CDR3 is TGTGCCAGCAGTTGGGCGGGAGAGAATACGCTGTATTTT.

Concerning this clonotype itself: Since no conserved phenylalanine or tryptophan closes the CDR3, a read error is the likely cause. The V and J genes are TRBV7-6 and TRBJ2-5, with 8 bases that match TRBD1. The V gene's germline CDR1 is SGHVS and CDR2 FNYEAQ. V trimming: 2 bases; J trimming: 5 bases; junction bases outside the gene matches: 7. This CDR3 spans 15 amino acids. This chain's CDR3 is CASSLSGQVGETQYL. The DNA for the CDR3 is TGTGCCAGCAGCTTATCGGGACAGGTGGGGGAGACCCAGTACCTC.

For this clonotype: Lacking the conserved final phenylalanine or tryptophan, this CDR3 likely reflects a read error. V and J are TRBV5-3 and TRBJ2-3; D is uncertain. TRBV5-3 has ORF status, its function being uncertain. The CDR3 loop spans 13 amino acids. The CDR3 here is CASSLRLTDTQYY. CDR3 sequence (DNA): TGTGCCAGCAGCTTGAGGCTTACAGATACGCAGTATTAT.

This CDR3 is CASSVRPQETDTQYF. CDR3 DNA: TGTGCCAGCAGTGTCCGCCCCCAAGAGACAGATACGCAGTATTTT. This chain uses TRBV12-3 or TRBV12-4 with TRBJ2-3; D ambiguous. CDR3 length equals 15 residues. The V gene lost 5 bases and the J gene lost 3 bases, with 15 bases spanning the gap.

The V call is TRBV15, the J call TRBJ1-4; 8 bases match TRBD1. Germline CDR1 and CDR2: LNHNV and YYDKDF (reference sequence). V shed 1 base, J shed 8 bases, and the junction held 6 bases outside the gene matches. The CDR3 has 15 residues. CDR3 amino acids: CATSRGVQGGEKLFF. The CDR3, as DNA: TGTGCCACCAGCAGAGGTGTACAGGGGGGGGAAAAACTGTTTTTT.

This clonotype was observed a handful of times. The rearrangement joins TRBV4-3 to TRBJ2-2, with TRBD1 identical over 7 bases. The CDR3 contains 17 residues. The J segment lost 1 base and the V segment lost 0 bases, leaving 5 bases of the junction unmatched. Germline values: CDR1 LGHNA, CDR2 YSLEER. In DNA form, the CDR3 reads TGCGCCAGCAGCCAAGACCCCGGGACAGTGAACACCGGGGAGCTGTTTTTT. Translating it yields CASSQDPGTVNTGELFF.